This T cell receptor (beta chain) was identified in a study of tissue T cells after allogeneic stem cell transplantation. Broader study findings: The patient cohort was small and clinically heterogeneous, with limited sampling depth. Few T cell clones were shared across patients, but motif clusters showed tissue-specific shared signatures. TCR repertoires tracked anatomic similarity, regardless of disease or transplant status.

Germline CDR1 NNHDY, CDR2 SYVADS. This CDR3 has 14 amino acids. V gave up 2 bases and J gave up 0 bases, with 6 bases separating them. Measured with immunoSEQ multiplex PCR; TCRdb has only the in-frame clones, and not every one. The table shows some 7,800 clones, with 55% to 75% occurring only once. A remark on this clone: The antigen is undetermined. The gene names here belong to mouse. The read ends 1 residue before the CDR3 terminus; that terminus is restored from the germline J gene.

The receptor's source is a female BALB/c mouse in good health. The strain is characterized by the MHC haplotype H2-d. The source material was blood. This chain connects TRBV13-3 to TRBJ1-3; D uncertain. CDR3 DNA (partial): TGTGCCAGCAGTGAGGGCAATTCTGGAAATACGCTCTAT. Residues: CASSEGNSGNTLY. The full CDR3 protein is CASSEGNSGNTLYF.